This TCR beta chain is drawn from a study of T cell responses to AZD1222 COVID-19 vaccine. Measured with immunoSEQ multiplex PCR; TCRdb has only the in-frame clones, and not every one. The sample yields 150,000 or so clones, about 93% seen once. This clone has just a few counts. Its specificity is not known. This CDR3 contains 14 residues. The V end was cut by 5 bases, the J end by 7 bases, with 14 bases between. From germline, CDR1 is MNHEY and CDR2 SVGAGI. Study-level points and caveats: Among vaccine-associated CD4 TCRs, coverage spanned spike, with dominance at 160-218 and 743-854. The donor cohort was predominantly white British with a female majority, and clonal diversity may have been underestimated. Spike-specific TCR depth and breadth grew after two AZD1222 doses. All repertoire sampling was performed exclusively after the peak T cell response.

Source: peripheral blood, taken on day 0 of AZD1222 vaccination. The rearrangement uses TRBV6-5 and TRBJ1-4; D remains unclear. The clonotype was recovered from an adult in good health. This chain's CDR3 is CASSNLNRGEKLFF. The CDR3 DNA is TGTGCCAGCAGTAACCTTAACCGGGGTGAAAAACTGTTTTTT.